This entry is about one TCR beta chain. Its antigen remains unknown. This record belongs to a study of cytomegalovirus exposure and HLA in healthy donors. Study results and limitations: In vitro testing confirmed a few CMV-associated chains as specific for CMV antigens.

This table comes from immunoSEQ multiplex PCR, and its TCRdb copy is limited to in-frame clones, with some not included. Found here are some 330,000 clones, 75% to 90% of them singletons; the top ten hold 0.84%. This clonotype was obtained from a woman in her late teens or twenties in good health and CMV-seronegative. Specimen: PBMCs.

CDR3 bases: TGTGCCAGCAGTAAGGACAGGGCGAACACTGAAGCTTTCTTT. It encodes CASSKDRANTEAFF. The V gene is TRBV6-6, the J gene TRBJ1-1; 8 bases line up with TRBD1. In germline, CDR1 is MNHNY, CDR2 SVGAGI (reference sequence). With V trimmed by 5 bases and J by 1 base, 3 bases remained unmatched. The CDR3 covers 14 residues.